This is a list of T cell receptor beta chains from one sample in a study of shared clonotypes between healthy human individuals. The data were produced by immunoSEQ multiplex PCR, yet TCRdb's version contains in-frame clones alone and is incomplete. The repertoire holds 950,000 to 1,100,000 clones, with around 74% as singletons. Sequencing was performed on memory CD4+ T cells sorted from blood. Every receptor here comes from a man younger than 35 in good health. Each CDR3 is given with its conserved first and last residue. D genes are given only for firm matches.

d_call: TRBD2; v_call: TRBV5-1; cdr3_aa: CASSNGLSGGQDEQYF
d_call: .; v_call: TRBV28; cdr3_aa: CASSSGGFATNEKLFF
d_call: TRBD2; v_call: TRBV5-1; cdr3_aa: CASRHPGLAGVNEQFF
d_call: TRBD2; v_call: TRBV18; cdr3_aa: CASSPGLVSSEQYF
d_call: TRBD1; v_call: TRBV5-1; cdr3_aa: CASSPGQGEYGYTF
d_call: TRBD1; v_call: TRBV5-1; cdr3_aa: CASSSVTGEGYTF
d_call: .; v_call: TRBV7-9; cdr3_aa: CASSLVPNEQYF
d_call: TRBD1; v_call: TRBV7-2; cdr3_aa: CASTILRPQGSNEQFF
d_call: TRBD1; v_call: TRBV5-1; cdr3_aa: CASSSTPGQVLGEAFF
d_call: .; v_call: TRBV6-1; cdr3_aa: CASKGSALNTEAFF
d_call: TRBD1; v_call: TRBV4-3; cdr3_aa: CASSQDLRDRLWGELFF
d_call: TRBD1; v_call: TRBV7-2; cdr3_aa: CASSTEDRGRRNSPLHF
d_call: .; v_call: TRBV19; cdr3_aa: CASSSVSYGYTF
d_call: .; v_call: TRBV2; cdr3_aa: CASKSAAIGTEAFF
d_call: .; v_call: TRBV4-2; cdr3_aa: CASSQDRGDEQYF
d_call: TRBD1; v_call: TRBV5-4; cdr3_aa: CASSRQGAEAGELFF
d_call: .; v_call: TRBV5-1; cdr3_aa: CASSLDTNYGYTF